This T cell receptor beta chain was documented in a study of T cell responses to AZD1222 COVID-19 vaccine (dated by TCRdb to about 2021). In terms of the full investigation: TCR sequencing was performed for approximately 240 trial participants, of whom around 210 were given two doses of AZD1222 and approximately 25 were given two doses of MenACWY control vaccine. Trial participants were enrolled by age into 18-55, 56-69 and 70-plus year subgroups, with 148, 28 and 57 TCR-sequenced participants respectively. The research as a whole found: The 56-69-year group was small, and its depth increase did not reach significance, likely because of low power. No day 14 peak-response samples were available, so repertoires were characterized only after the peak T cell response. Reportedly, close to half of the unique spike-specific TCRs recognized epitopes lying outside the regions that are mutated in the B.1.351 and B.1.1.7 variants. The vaccine-associated CD4 TCRs covered the entire spike protein, and the dominant responses fell in regions 160-218 and 743-854. Most participants were white British and females outnumbered males, and the authors suggested that clonal diversity may have been underestimated. After two AZD1222 doses, spike-specific TCR breadth and depth were significantly higher than at day 0 and than in MenACWY recipients. Only five or six AZD1222 recipients were SARS-CoV-2 seropositive at baseline, limiting conclusions about previously exposed vaccinees.

The sample holds one count of this clone. Its antigen is not yet known. No base quality information exists; no much larger clone differs at one position. The CDR3 regions of human TCRbeta chains were analyzed by immunosequencing. Concerning the study's data processing: Repertoire TCRs were checked for matches against a reference library of SARS-CoV-2-specific TCRs that had been generated using the MIRA antigen-specificity platform. Breadth was defined as the fraction of unique TCRs that were SARS-CoV-2-associated. Depth was defined as the fraction of total T cells that were SARS-CoV-2-associated. Using the MIRA data, each spike-specific TCR was mapped to the spike region that the TCR reacts to and placed in a CD4 or CD8 class. Log10-transformed breadth and depth values were compared by one-way ANOVA with Sidak's multiple comparisons tests. Here the immuneACCESS table is served through TCRdb, limited to in-frame sequences with V and J called. Missing clones are a known gap in these copies; in checked studies unresolved V genes cover under half, and the rest lacks a known reason. V and J calls and clone size are those listed in that table; D and trimming were worked out from the DNA. This sample lists about 77,000 clones; about 92% were detected once. Around 4.5% of the sample is taken by the ten largest.

Measured from the cysteine to the phenylalanine, the CDR3 is 13 residues long. Here the CDR3 DNA is all that survives: 39 bases in frame from base 1. V is clipped by 10 bases and J by 4 bases, and the sequence between their germline boundaries is 17 bases long. CDR1 and CDR2 are drawn from the germline V gene: MDHEN, SYDVKM. The time point label, read with the paper, signifies: about 28 days (+/-7) after the second vaccine dose. Because spike-specific TCR depth and breadth did not differ between the two schedules, AZD1222 recipients who got a second dose at roughly 4 weeks were pooled with those who got a second dose at roughly 12 weeks. Vaccinee samples came from UK trials COV001 and COV002, including a single-blind randomized controlled phase 2/3 trial of AZD1222 (ChAdOx1 nCoV-19) in healthy adults. For TCRbeta chain sequencing, PBMC samples were collected from trial participants at day 0 and at day 28 after the second dose.

The sample in question was peripheral blood, obtained 28 days after the second AZD1222 dose. The receptor was derived from an adult who received the AZD1222 COVID-19 vaccine. In this chain, TRBV28 is recombined with TRBJ2-7; the D region possibly corresponds to TRBD2 (5 bases align). CDR3 sequence: CATWTLIPYEQYF. At the DNA level, the sequence is TGTGCCACCTGGACTCTAATACCTTACGAGCAGTACTTC. Joined to the reference TRBV28 and TRBJ2-7 proteins, this CDR3 gives the full variable domain: DVKVTQSSRYLVKRTGEKVFLECVQDMDHENMFWYRQDPGLGLRLIYFSYDVKMKEKGDIPEGYSVSREKKERFSLILESASTNQTSMYLCATWTLIPYEQYFGPGTRLTVT.